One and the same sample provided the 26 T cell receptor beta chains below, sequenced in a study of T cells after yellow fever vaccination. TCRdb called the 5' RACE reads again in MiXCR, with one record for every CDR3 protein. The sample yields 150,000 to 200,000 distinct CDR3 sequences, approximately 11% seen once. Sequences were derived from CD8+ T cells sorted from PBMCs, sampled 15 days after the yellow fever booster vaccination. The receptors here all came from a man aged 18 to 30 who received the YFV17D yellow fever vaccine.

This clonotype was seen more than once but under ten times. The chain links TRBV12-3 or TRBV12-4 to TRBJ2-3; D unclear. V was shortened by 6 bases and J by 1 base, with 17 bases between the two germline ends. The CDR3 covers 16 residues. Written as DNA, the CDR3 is TGTGCCAGCAGGCTTCGAACCGGGTTGGGCACAGATACGCAGTATTTT. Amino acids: CASRLRTGLGTDTQYF.

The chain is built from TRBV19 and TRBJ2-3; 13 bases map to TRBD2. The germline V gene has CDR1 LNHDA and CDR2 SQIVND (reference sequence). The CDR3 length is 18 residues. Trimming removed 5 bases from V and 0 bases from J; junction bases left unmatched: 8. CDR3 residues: CASSRLAGGYFSTDTQYF. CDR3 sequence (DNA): TGTGCCAGTAGTCGACTAGCGGGGGGCTACTTTAGCACAGATACGCAGTATTTT.

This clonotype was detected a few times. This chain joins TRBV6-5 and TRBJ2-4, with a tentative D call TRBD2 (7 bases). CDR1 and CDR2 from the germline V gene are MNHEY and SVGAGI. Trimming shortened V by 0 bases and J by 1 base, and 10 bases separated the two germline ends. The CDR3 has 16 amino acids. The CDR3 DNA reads TGTGCCAGCAGTTACTCGGGGGGGGCCGCCAAAAACATTCAGTACTTC. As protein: CASSYSGGAAKNIQYF.

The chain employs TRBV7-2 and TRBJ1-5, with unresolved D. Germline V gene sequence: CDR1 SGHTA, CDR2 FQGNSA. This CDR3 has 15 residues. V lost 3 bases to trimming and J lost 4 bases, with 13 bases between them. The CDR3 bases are TGTGCCAGCAGCTTGTTATTGGGTGATAATCAGCCCCAGCATTTT. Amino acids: CASSLLLGDNQPQHF.

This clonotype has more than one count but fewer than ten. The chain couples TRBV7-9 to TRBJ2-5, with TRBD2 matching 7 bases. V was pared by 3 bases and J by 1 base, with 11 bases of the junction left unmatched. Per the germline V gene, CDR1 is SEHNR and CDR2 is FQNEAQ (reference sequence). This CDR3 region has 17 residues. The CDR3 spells CASSFVPRGRVQETQYF. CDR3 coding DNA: TGTGCCAGCAGCTTCGTCCCGCGAGGGAGGGTCCAAGAGACCCAGTACTTC.

CDR3 coding DNA: TGTGCCAGCAGCTTAAGTTGGTACGAGCAGTACGTC. Translation: CASSLSWYEQYV. The chain is built from TRBV7-2 and TRBJ2-7; D uncertain. Trimming left V 2 bases short and J 4 bases short, with 6 bases between. Germline V gives CDR1 SGHTA, CDR2 FQGNSA. The CDR3 sequence is 12 residues long.

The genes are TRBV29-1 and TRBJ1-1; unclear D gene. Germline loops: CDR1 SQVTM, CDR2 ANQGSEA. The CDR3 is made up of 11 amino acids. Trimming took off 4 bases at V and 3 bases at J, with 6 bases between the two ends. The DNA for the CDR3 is TGCAGCGTTGGTGCGGACACTGAAGCTTTCTTT. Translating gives CSVGADTEAFF. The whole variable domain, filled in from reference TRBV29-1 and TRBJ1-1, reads SAVISQKPSRDICQRGTSLTIQCQVDSQVTMMFWYRQQPGQSLTLIATANQGSEATYESGFVIDKFPISRPNLTFSTLTVSNMSPEDSSIYLCSVGADTEAFFGQGTRLTVV.

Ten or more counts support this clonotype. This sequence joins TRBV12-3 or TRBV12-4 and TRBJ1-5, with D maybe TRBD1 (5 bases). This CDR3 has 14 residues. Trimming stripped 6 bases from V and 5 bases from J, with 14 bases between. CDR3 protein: CASSWGGTHQPQHF. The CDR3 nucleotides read TGTGCCAGCAGCTGGGGGGGGACGCATCAGCCCCAGCATTTT.

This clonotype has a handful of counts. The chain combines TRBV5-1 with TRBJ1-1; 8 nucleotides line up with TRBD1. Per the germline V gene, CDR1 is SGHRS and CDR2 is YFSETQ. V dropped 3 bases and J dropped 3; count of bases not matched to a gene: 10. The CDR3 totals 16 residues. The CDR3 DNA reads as TGCGCCAGCAGCTCAGCCATTGACAGGGGCGACACTGAAGCTTTCTTT. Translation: CASSSAIDRGDTEAFF.

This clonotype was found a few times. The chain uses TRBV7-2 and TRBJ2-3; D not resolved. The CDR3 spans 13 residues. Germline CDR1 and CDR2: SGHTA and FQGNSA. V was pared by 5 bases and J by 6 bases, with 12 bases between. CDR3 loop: CASSPNPPDTQYF. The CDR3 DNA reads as TGTGCCAGCAGCCCTAACCCCCCCGATACGCAGTATTTT.

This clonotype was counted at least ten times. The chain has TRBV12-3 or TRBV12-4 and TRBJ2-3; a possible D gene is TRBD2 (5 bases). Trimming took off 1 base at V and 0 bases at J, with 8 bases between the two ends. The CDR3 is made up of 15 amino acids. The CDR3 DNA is TGTGCCAGCAGTTTAGTGGGAGCTAGCACAGATACGCAGTATTTT. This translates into CASSLVGASTDTQYF.

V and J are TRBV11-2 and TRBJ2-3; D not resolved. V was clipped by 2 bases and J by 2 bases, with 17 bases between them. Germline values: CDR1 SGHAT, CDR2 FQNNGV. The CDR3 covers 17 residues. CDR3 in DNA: TGTGCCAGCAGCTTATTATCTGGTTGGGAAGTCACAGATACGCAGTATTTT. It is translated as CASSLLSGWEVTDTQYF.

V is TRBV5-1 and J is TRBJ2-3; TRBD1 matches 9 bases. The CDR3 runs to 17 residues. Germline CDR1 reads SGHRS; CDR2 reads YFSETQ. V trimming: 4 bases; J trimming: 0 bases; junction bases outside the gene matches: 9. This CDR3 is CASSKSRDRVSTDTQYF. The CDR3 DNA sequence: TGCGCCAGCAGCAAGTCCCGGGACAGGGTCAGCACAGATACGCAGTATTTT.

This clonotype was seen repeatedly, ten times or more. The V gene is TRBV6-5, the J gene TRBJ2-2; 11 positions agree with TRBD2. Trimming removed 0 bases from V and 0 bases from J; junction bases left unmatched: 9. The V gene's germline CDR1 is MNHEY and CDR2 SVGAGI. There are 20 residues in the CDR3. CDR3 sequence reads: CASSYSTSGTQNSNTGELFF. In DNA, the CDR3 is TGTGCCAGCAGTTACTCGACTAGCGGGACTCAAAACTCGAACACCGGGGAGCTGTTTTTT.

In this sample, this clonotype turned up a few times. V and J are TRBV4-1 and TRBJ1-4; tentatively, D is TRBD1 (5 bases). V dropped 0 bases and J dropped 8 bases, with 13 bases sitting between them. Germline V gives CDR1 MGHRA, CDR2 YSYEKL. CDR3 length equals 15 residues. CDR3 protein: CASSQDWGFGEKLFF. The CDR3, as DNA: TGCGCCAGCAGCCAAGATTGGGGGTTCGGCGAAAAACTGTTTTTT.

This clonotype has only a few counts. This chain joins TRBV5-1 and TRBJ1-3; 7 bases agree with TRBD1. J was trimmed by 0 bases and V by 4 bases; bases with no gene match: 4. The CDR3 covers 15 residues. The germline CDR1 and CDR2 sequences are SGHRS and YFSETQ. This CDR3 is CASSGTADSGNTIYF. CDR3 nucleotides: TGCGCCAGCAGCGGGACAGCAGACTCTGGAAACACCATATATTTT.

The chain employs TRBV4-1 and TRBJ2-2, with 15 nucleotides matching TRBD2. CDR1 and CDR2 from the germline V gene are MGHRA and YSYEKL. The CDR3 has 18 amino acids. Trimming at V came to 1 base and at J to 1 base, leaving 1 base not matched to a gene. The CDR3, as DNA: TGCGCCAGCAGCCAAGCGGGACTAGCGGGGGGGAACACCGGGGAGCTGTTTTTT. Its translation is CASSQAGLAGGNTGELFF.

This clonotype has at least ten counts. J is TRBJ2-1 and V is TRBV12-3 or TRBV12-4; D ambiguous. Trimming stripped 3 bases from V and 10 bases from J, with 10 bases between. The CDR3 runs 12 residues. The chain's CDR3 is CASSFDLGEQFF. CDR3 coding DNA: TGTGCCAGCAGTTTCGATCTAGGGGAGCAGTTCTTC.

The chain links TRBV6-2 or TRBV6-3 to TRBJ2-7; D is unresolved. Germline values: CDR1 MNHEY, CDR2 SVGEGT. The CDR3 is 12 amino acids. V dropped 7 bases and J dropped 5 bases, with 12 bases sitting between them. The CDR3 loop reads CASTSGRHEQYF. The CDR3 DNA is TGTGCCAGCACCTCCGGCCGCCACGAGCAGTACTTC.

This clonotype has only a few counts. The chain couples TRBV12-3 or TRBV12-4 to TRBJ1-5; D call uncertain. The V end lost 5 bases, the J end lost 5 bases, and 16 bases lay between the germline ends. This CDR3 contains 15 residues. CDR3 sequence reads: CASSRLGGWDQPQHF. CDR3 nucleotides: TGTGCCAGCAGTAGATTGGGAGGGTGGGATCAGCCCCAGCATTTT.

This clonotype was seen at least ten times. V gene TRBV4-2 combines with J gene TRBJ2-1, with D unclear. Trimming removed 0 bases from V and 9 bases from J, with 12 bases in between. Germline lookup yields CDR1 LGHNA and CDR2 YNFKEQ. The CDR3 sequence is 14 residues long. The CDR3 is CASSQEGGVAEQFF. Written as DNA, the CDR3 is TGTGCCAGCAGCCAAGAAGGCGGTGTAGCTGAGCAGTTCTTC.

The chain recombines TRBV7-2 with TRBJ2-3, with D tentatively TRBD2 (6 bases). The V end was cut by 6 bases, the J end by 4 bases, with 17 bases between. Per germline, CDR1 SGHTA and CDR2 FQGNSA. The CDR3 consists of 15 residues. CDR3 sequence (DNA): TGTGCCAGCAGTTCCAGCGGGCGCGCCCCAGATACGCAGTATTTT. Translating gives CASSSSGRAPDTQYF.

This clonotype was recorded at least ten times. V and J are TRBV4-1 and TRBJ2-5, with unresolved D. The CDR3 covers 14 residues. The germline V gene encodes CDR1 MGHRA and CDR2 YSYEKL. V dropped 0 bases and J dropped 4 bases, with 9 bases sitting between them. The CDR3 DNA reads TGCGCCAGCAGCCAAGAGTCCTCGGGAGAGACCCAGTACTTC. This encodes CASSQESSGETQYF.

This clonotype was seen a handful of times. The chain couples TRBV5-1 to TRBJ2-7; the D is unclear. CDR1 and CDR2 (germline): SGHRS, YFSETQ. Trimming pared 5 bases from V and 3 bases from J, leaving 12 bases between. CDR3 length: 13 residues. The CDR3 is CASSSFPNYEQYF. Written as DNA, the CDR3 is TGCGCCAGCAGTAGCTTTCCGAACTACGAGCAGTACTTC. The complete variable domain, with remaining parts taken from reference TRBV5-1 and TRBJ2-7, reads KAGVTQTPRYLIKTRGQQVTLSCSPISGHRSVSWYQQTPGQGLQFLFEYFSETQRNKGNFPGRFSGRQFSNSRSEMNVSTLELGDSALYLCASSSFPNYEQYFGPGTRLTVT.

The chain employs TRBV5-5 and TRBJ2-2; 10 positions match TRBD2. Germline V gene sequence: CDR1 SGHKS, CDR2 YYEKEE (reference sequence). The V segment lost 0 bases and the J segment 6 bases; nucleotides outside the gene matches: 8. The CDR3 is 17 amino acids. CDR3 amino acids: CASSLGPASGGAGELFF. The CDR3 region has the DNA TGTGCCAGCAGCTTGGGGCCGGCTAGCGGGGGCGCCGGGGAGCTGTTTTTT.

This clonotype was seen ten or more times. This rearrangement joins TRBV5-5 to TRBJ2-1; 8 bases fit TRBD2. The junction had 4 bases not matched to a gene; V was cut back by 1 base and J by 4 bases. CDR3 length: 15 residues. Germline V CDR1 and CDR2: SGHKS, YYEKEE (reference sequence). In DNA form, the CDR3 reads TGTGCCAGCAGCTTGATAGCGGGGCCTTACAATGAGCAGTTCTTC. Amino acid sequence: CASSLIAGPYNEQFF.